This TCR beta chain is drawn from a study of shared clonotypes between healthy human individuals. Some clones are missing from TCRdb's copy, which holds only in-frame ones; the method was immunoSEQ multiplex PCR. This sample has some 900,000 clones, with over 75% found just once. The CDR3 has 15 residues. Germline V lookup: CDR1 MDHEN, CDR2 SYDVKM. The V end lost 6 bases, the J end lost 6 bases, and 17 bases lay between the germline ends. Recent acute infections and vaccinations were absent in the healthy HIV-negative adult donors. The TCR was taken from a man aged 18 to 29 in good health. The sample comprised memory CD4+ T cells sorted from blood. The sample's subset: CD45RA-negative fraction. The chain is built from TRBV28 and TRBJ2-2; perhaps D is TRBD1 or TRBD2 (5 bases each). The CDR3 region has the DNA TGTGCCAGCAGACTCGGGACCCGGGGAGCCGGGGAGCTGTTTTTT. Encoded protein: CASRLGTRGAGELFF. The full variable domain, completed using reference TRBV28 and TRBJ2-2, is DVKVTQSSRYLVKRTGEKVFLECVQDMDHENMFWYRQDPGLGLRLIYFSYDVKMKEKGDIPEGYSVSREKKERFSLILESASTNQTSMYLCASRLGTRGAGELFFGEGSRLTVL.